This T cell receptor (beta chain) emerged from a study of blood T cell repertoires in COVID-19. Study context: Collection of acute and convalescent COVID-19 samples took place in the United States, Italy and Spain.

Those who participated ranged in age from roughly 18 to 89 years and resided in approximately 26 US areas. This CDR3 has 13 amino acids. The V end lost 4 bases, the J end lost 2 bases, and 9 bases lay between the germline ends. Germline V gene sequence: CDR1 SGHNT, CDR2 YYREEE (reference sequence). Original processing methods: Cell counts per sample came from amplifying reference gene primers. The protocol was immunoSEQ multiplex PCR, while the TCRdb copy is restricted to in-frame clones and leaves out a portion. V, J and clone size reflect that table, while D and trimming were determined from the DNA. This repertoire shows approximately 330,000 clones, 65% to 90% found once; its top ten account for roughly 4.2%.

The chain combines TRBV5-4 with TRBJ1-2; D call uncertain. Sequencing was performed on PBMCs or T cells enriched from blood (not recorded which). The TCR comes from a woman aged 40 to 55 with acute COVID-19. This CDR3 is CASSPPENYGYTF. The CDR3, as DNA: TGTGCCAGCAGCCCCCCAGAAAACTATGGCTACACCTTC.